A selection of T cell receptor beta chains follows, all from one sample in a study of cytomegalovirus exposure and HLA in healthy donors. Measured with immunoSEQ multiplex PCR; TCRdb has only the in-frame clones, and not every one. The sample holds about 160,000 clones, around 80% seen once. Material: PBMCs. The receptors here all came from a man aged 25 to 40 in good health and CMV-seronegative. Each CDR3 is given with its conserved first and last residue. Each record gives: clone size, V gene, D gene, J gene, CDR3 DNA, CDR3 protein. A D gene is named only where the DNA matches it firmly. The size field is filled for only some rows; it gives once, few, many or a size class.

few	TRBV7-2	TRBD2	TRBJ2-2	TGTGCCAGCAGCGCGTCACTAGCGGGAGTTCGATTCGGGGAGCTGTTTTTT	CASSASLAGVRFGELFF
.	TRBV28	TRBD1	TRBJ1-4	TGTGCCAGCAAACTGACAGGGCTCCATAATGAAAAACTGTTTTTT	CASKLTGLHNEKLFF
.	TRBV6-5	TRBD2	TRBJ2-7	TGTGCCAGCAGCCCACTAGCGGGAGGGAACGAGCAGTACTTC	CASSPLAGGNEQYF
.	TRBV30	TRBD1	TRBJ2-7	TGTGCCTGGAGTGCTGGACAGGGCTACGAGCAGTACTTC	CAWSAGQGYEQYF
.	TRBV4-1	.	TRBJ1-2	TGCGCCAGCAGCCAAGATTTCGGAGGTTCCTATGGCTACACCTTC	CASSQDFGGSYGYTF
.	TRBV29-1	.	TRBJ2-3	TGCAGCGTTGGTAGAGGGTATCCCACAGATACGCAGTATTTT	CSVGRGYPTDTQYF
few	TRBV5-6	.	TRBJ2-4	TGTGCCAGCAGCTTTATCCAGGGCTCCGCCAAAAACATTCAGTACTTC	CASSFIQGSAKNIQYF
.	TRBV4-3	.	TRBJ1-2	TGCGCCAGCAGCCTCGAGGGGAGGGGATCGGGCTACACCTTC	CASSLEGRGSGYTF
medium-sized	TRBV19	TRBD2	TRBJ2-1	TGTGCCAGTAGAGGGACTAGCGAAATCAATGAGCAGTTCTTC	CASRGTSEINEQFF
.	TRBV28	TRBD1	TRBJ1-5	TGTGCCAGCAGTTTTCCCTCTGACAGGGATCAGCCCCAGCATTTT	CASSFPSDRDQPQHF
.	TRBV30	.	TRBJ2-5	TGTGCCTGGAGGCTGGAGCAGAAGATGAAGACCCAGTACTTC	CAWRLEQKMKTQYF
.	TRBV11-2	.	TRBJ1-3	TGTGCCAGCAGCCCGGCTCTCGGAGCCTCTGGAAACACCATATATTTT	CASSPALGASGNTIYF
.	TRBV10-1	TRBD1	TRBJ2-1	TGCGCCAGCAGTGAGGGGGGACAGGGCTTGGAAAATGAGCAGTTCTTC	CASSEGGQGLENEQFF
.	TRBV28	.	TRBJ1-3	TGTGCCAGCAGGCGAGGCGGGACCTCTGGAAACACCATATATTTT	CASRRGGTSGNTIYF
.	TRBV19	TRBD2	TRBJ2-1	TGTGCCAGTAGTATTACGACTAGCCGCTCCTACAATGAGCAGTTCTTC	CASSITTSRSYNEQFF
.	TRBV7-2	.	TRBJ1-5	TGTGCCAGCAGCGTTCGAGGCAATCAGCCCCAGCATTTT	CASSVRGNQPQHF
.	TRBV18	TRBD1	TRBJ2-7	TGTGCCAGCTCACCAACTTTTTTTGGGGACAGACCCTACGAGCAGTACTTC	CASSPTFFGDRPYEQYF
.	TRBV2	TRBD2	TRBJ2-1	TGTGCCAGCAGGCCGGGACTAGCGGGGGGGCCAAGAGAGGAGGATGAGCAGTTCTTC	CASRPGLAGGPREEDEQFF
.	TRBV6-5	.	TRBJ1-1	TGTGCCAGCAGTTACTCGAGAGCCATCATAACTGAAGCTTTCTTT	CASSYSRAIITEAFF
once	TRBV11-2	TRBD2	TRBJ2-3	TGTGCCAGCAGCTTAGTACTGACGGCGGGGGGCCGGGATACGCAGTATTTT	CASSLVLTAGGRDTQYF
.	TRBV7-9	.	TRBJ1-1	TGTTCCAGCAGCCCACAGGCTGAAGCTTTCTTT	CSSSPQAEAFF
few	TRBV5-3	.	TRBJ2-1	TGTGCCAGAAGTCCCCGAATGCCGAGCAATGAGCAGTTCTTC	CARSPRMPSNEQFF
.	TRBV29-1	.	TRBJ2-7	TGCAGCGTTGAAGATGGACGGAGGGGCTACGAGCAGTACTTC	CSVEDGRRGYEQYF
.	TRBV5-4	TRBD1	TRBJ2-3	TGTGCCAGCAGCTCGCCAGACAGGGGAACAGATACGCAGTATTTT	CASSSPDRGTDTQYF
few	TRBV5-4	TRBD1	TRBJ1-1	TGTGCCAGCAGCTTGAAGTGGACAGGGGGCAAGACTGAAGCTTTCTTT	CASSLKWTGGKTEAFF
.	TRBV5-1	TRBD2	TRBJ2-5	TGCGCCAGCAGCTTGCAGGGTCTAGCGGTAGAGACCCAGTACTTC	CASSLQGLAVETQYF
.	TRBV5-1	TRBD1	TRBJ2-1	TGCGCCAGCAGTTTGATGGAGGGGACAGGGGGCGGCGATGAGCAGTTCTTC	CASSLMEGTGGGDEQFF
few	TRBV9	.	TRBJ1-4	TGTGCCAGCAGCCGGTCCGGGAGCAGAGAAAAACTGTTTTTT	CASSRSGSREKLFF
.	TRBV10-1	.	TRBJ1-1	TGCGCCAGCAGTGAGTCTACAGATAGAGATGAAGCTTTCTTT	CASSESTDRDEAFF
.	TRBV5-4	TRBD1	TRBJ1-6	TGTGCCAGCAGCTCTTCCGGGACAGGGTATTCACCCCTCCACTTT	CASSSSGTGYSPLHF
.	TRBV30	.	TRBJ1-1	TGTGCCTGGAGTAGACAGCTGAACACTGAAGCTTTCTTT	CAWSRQLNTEAFF
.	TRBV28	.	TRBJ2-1	TGTGCCAGCAATAAGGGAGGGGGTGACAATGAGCAGTTCTTC	CASNKGGGDNEQFF
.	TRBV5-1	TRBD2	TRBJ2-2	TGCGCCAGCACCCCGGGAGGAAACACCGGGGAGCTGTTTTTT	CASTPGGNTGELFF
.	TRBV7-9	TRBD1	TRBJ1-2	TGTGCCAGCAGCTTAGGGGGACAGAACTATGGCTACACCTTC	CASSLGGQNYGYTF
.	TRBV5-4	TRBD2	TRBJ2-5	TGTGCCAGCAGCTCGCCGGGACTAGCGGACCAAGAGACCCAGTACTTC	CASSSPGLADQETQYF
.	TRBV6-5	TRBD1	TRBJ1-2	TGTGCCAGCAGTGAATATCTACAGGGGTATGGCTACACCTTC	CASSEYLQGYGYTF
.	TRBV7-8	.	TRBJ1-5	TGTGCCAGCAGCCGCTGGAGGTCGGGGGTTTATTATCAGCCCCAGCATTTT	CASSRWRSGVYYQPQHF
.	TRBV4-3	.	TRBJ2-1	TGCGCCAGCAGCCAAGATCTTGTCAATGAGCAGTTCTTC	CASSQDLVNEQFF
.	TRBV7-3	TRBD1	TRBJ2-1	TGTGCCAGCAGCTTAAAAGGGGGACAGGGGGGACTAAATGAGCAGTTCTTC	CASSLKGGQGGLNEQFF
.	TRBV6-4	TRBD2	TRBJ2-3	TGTGCCAGCAGTGCCCGTCCTAGCGGGAGCGGAGATACGCAGTATTTT	CASSARPSGSGDTQYF
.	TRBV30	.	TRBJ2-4	TGTGCCTGGAGTACGGGGAGAGAGGGCATTCAGTACTTC	CAWSTGREGIQYF
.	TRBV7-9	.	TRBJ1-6	TGTGCCAGCACCCGGATGCCGGGAGGATCACCCCTCCACTTT	CASTRMPGGSPLHF
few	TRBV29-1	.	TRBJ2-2	TGCAGCGTTATCAGGCCGAGCAAAGGGGCCGGGGAGCTGTTTTTT	CSVIRPSKGAGELFF